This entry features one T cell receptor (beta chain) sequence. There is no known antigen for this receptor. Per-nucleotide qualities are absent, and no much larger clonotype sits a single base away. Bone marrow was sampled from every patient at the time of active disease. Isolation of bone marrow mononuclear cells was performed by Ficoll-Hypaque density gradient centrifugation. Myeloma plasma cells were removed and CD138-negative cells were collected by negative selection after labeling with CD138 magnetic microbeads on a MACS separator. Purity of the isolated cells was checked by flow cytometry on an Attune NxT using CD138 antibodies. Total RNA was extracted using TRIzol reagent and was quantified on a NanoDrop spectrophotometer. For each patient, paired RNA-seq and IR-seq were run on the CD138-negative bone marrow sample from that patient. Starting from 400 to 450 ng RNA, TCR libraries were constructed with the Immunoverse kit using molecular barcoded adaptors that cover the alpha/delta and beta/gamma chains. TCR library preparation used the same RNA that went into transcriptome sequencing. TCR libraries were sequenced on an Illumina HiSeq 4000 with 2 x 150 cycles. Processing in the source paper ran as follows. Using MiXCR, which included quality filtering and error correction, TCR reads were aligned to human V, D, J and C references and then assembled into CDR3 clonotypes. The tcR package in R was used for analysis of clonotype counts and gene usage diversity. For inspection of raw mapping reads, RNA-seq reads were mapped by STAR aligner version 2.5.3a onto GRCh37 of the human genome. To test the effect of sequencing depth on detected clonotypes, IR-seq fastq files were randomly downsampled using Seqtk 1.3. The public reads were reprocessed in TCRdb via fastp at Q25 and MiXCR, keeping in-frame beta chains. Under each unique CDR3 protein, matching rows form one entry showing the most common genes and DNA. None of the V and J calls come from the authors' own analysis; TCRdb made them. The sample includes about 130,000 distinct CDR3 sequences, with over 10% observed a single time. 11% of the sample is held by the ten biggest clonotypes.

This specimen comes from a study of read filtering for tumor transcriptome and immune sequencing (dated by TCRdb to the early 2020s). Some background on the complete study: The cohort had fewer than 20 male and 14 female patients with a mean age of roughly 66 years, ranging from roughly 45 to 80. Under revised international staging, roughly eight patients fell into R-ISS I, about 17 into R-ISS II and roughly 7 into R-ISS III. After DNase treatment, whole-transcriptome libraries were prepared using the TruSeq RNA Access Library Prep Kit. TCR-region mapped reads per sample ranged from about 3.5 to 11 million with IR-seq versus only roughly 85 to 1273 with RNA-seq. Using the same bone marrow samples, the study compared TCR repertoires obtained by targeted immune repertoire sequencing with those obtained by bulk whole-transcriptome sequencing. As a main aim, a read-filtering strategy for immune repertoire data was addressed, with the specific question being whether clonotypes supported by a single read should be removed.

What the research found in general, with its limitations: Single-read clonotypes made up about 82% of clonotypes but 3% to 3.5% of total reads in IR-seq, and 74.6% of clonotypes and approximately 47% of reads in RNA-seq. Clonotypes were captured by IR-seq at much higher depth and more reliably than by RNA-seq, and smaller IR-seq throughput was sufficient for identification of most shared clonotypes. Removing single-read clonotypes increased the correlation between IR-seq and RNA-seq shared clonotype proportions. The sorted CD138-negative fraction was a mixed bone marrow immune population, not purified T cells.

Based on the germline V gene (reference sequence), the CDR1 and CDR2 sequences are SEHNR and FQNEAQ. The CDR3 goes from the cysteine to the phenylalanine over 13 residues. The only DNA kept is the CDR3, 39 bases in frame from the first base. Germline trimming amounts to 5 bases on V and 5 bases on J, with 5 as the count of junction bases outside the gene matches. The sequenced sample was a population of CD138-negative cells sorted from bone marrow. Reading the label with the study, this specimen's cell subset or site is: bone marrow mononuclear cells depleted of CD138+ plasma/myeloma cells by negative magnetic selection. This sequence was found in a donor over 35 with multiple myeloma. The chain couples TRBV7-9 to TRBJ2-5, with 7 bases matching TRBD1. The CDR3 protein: CASSRGRGETQYF. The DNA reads TGTGCCAGCAGCCGGGGCAGGGGGGAGACCCAGTACTTC.